This T cell receptor (beta chain) is drawn from a study of OX40 agonist ivuxolimab in advanced cancers. Study information: It was permissible to have had prior anti-PD-1, anti-PD-L1 or anti-CTLA-4 therapy, and approximately 38% had some.

This CDR3 comprises 18 residues. The V segment lost 3 bases and the J segment 3 bases; nucleotides outside the gene matches: 15. In germline, CDR1 is MNHEY, CDR2 SMNVEV (reference sequence). Details on this clone: Its specificity is not known.

Measured with immunoSEQ multiplex PCR; TCRdb has only the in-frame clones, and not every one. The sample lists 45,000 to 55,000 clones, approximately 81% occurring once. Study-wide results and caveats: Low normalized clonal expansion also occurred in some nonresponding patients. The CD4+ and CD8+ T cells in the blood had expanded clonally by week 6 at 0.1 to 3.0 mg/kg.

The genes are TRBV27 and TRBJ2-7, with 9 bases matching TRBD1. This receptor was identified in an adult with an advanced solid tumor such as melanoma, head and neck, liver or kidney cancer. The source was CD4+ or CD8+ T cells sorted from blood, collected in a trial of the OX40 agonist ivuxolimab. CDR3 residues: CASSFRSPGQGSLYEQYF. CDR3 DNA: TGTGCCAGCAGTTTCCGATCTCCGGGACAGGGATCCCTCTACGAGCAGTACTTC.